This TCR beta chain derives from a study of T-cell memory formation after mild COVID-19. Looking at the study overall: Clusters were largely donor specific.

TCRdb reanalysed the 5' RACE reads using MiXCR and keeps one entry per CDR3 protein. This table holds approximately 350,000 distinct CDR3 sequences, around an eighth found once. This clonotype has just one count. Its matching antigen is unknown. Study observations and caveats: A second wave expanding day 15 to 37 was CD4+-biased; contracting clones were balanced.

The sample consisted of PBMCs or a T cell subset sorted from them (not recorded which). This TCR was recovered from a man aged 18 to 29 who had mild COVID-19 (a few samples of this study predate the infection). Cell type and time point are not known.

The CDR3 DNA reads as TGTGCCAGCAGTGCGGCCCGGGTGATGGGACGAACAGATACGCAGTATTTT. Encoded protein: CASSAARVMGRTDTQYF. This chain joins TRBV25-1 and TRBJ2-3; D tentatively reads TRBD1 or TRBD2 (5 bases each). V was trimmed by 4 bases and J by 3 bases, leaving 20 bases between them. The germline CDR1 and CDR2 sequences are MGHDK and SYGVNS. The length of the CDR3 is 17 residues.